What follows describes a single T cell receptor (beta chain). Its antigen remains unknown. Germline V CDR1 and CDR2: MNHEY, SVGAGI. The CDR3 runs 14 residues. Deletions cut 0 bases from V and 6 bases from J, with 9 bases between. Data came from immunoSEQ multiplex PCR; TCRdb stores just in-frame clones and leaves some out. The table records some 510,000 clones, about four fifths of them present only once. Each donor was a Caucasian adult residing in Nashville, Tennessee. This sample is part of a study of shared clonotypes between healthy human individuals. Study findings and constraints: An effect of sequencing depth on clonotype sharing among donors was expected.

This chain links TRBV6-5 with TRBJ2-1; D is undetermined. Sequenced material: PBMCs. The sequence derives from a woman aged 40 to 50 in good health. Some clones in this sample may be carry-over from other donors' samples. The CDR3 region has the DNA TGTGCCAGCAGTTACTCCCCCGCAGTCAATGAGCAGTTCTTC. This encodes CASSYSPAVNEQFF.